The source of this T cell receptor (beta chain) is a study of cytomegalovirus exposure and HLA in healthy donors. The PCR was carried out with 60 Vbeta primers and 13 Jbeta primers. The data were produced by immunoSEQ multiplex PCR, yet TCRdb's version contains in-frame clones alone and is incomplete. The sample lists roughly 80,000 clones; over 60% were seen once. General observations from the study: In most subjects, TCR beta sequences reportedly gave accurate predictions of HLA-A and HLA-B alleles. Exclusion as indistinguishable affected some V segments, including TRBV6-2 and TRBV6-3.

For this clone: Its specificity is unknown.

Germline assignment: CDR1 SQVTM and CDR2 ANQGSEA. V lost 2 bases and J lost 0, with 14 bases in between. The CDR3 sequence is 15 residues long. The chain links TRBV29-1 to TRBJ2-7; maybe TRBD1 (6 bases). Sequencing input: PBMCs. The TCR sequence derives from a woman in her thirties or forties in good health and CMV-seropositive. The CDR3 DNA is TGCAGCGTTGAACAACGGGACACTAACTCCTACGAGCAGTACTTC. Its translation is CSVEQRDTNSYEQYF.